The present TCR beta chain was sequenced within a study of blood T cell repertoires in COVID-19. On the study more broadly: Samples came from the United States, Italy and Spain, spanning acute and convalescent COVID-19. T cells, B-cell-depleted T cells, or PBMCs provided the cDNA or gDNA that served as material.

The length of the CDR3 is 15 residues. The germline V gene encodes CDR1 SGHTA and CDR2 FQGNSA. The J segment lost 7 bases and the V segment lost 5 bases, leaving 8 bases of the junction unmatched. TCRdb's table, derived via immunoSEQ multiplex PCR, lists solely in-frame clones and lacks some. The sample consists of about 140,000 clones, about three quarters of them appearing once. This clonotype originated in a woman in her 50s with active or convalescent COVID-19. V usage is TRBV7-2 and J usage is TRBJ1-4; TRBD1 aligns across 9 bases. The specimen was peripheral blood. For the CDR3, the DNA is TGTGCCAGCAGCGGGTACAGGGGGCAAGGTGAAAAACTGTTTTTT. It codes for CASSGYRGQGEKLFF.